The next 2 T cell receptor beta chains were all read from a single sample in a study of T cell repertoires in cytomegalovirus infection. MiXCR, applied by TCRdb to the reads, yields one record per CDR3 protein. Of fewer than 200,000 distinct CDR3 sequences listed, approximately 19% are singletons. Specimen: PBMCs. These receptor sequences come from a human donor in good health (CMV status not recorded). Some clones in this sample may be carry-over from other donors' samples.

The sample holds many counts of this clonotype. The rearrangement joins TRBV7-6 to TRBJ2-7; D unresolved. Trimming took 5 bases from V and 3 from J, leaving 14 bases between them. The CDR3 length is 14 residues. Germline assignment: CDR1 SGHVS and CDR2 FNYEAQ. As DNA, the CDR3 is TGTGCCAGCAGCAAATCAGACGGCTACTACGAGCAGTACTTC. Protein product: CASSKSDGYYEQYF.

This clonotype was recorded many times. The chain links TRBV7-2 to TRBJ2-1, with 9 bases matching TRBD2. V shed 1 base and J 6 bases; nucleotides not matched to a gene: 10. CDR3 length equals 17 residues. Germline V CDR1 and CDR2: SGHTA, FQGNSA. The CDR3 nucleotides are TGTGCCAGCAGCTTAGTTCTGCGGGAGGGTTGGGGCAATGAGCAGTTCTTC. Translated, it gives CASSLVLREGWGNEQFF.